Listed here are 9 T cell receptor beta chains from one sample, sequenced in a study of blood T cells in healthy people across ages (dated by TCRdb to about 2015). The library was prepared using 5' RACE. The data were produced on an Illumina HiSeq 2500. A second 7 to 11 cycle PCR used a sample-barcoded 5' primer and a J-beta primer mix. Through fastp at Q25 and MiXCR, TCRdb rebuilt clones from the public reads, retaining in-frame beta chains. Every CDR3 protein is listed once, alongside the most common genes and DNA of its rows. This sample has more than 800,000 distinct CDR3 sequences in its table, and more than 25% of those were observed once. The top ten clonotypes cover approximately 15% of the sample. The sample consisted of blood. The receptor source for this set is a woman older than 75 in good health.

This rearrangement joins TRBV28 to TRBJ1-5; TRBD1 matches 11 bases. Germline V CDR1 and CDR2: MDHEN, SYDVKM. After removal of 6 bases from V and 3 bases from J, the junction contained 4 bases not matched to a gene. CDR3 length equals 15 residues. This CDR3 is CASRGQGGVNQPQHF. The CDR3 nucleotides are TGTGCCAGCAGGGGACAGGGGGGAGTCAATCAGCCCCAGCATTTT.

There are a few counts of this clonotype. The chain carries TRBV5-5 and TRBJ2-1, with a tentative D call TRBD1 (6 bases). Trimming removed 3 bases from V and 5 bases from J, with 21 bases in between. The CDR3 is made up of 17 amino acids. Per the germline V gene, CDR1 is SGHKS and CDR2 is YYEKEE (reference sequence). CDR3 nucleotide sequence: TGTGCCAGCAGCTGGGGGCCGCAGAGGGACCATAACAATGAGCAGTTCTTC. It yields the protein CASSWGPQRDHNNEQFF.

To note about this clonotype: The germline gene is not matched at one end of the junction; a read error may be the cause. The V call is TRBV20-1, the J call TRBJ2-2; TRBD2 agrees at 7 bases. The CDR3 consists of 16 residues. CDR1 is DFQATT, CDR2 SNEGSKA, per germline (reference sequence). CDR3 protein: CSATGGGQGETGKLFF. DNA for the CDR3: TGCAGTGCCACGGGGGGTGGGCAGGGAGAGACCGGGAAGCTGTTTTTT.

The chain is built from TRBV7-6 and TRBJ2-5; 9 bases line up with TRBD2. The closer fit of TRBJ2-7 to the DNA end suggests the J call may be wrong. The CDR3 extends over 16 amino acids. Germline lookup yields CDR1 SGHVS and CDR2 FNYEAQ. CDR3 DNA sequence: TGTGCCAGTAGCACTGGTAGCGGGGGTCTGACCTACGAGCAGTACTTC. Its protein product is CASSTGSGGLTYEQYF.

At least ten counts were recorded for this clonotype. The chain is built from TRBV6-2 or TRBV6-3 and TRBJ2-1; no clear D. The V and J ends lost 5 bases and 6 bases respectively, with 17 bases between them. CDR3 length: 15 residues. CDR1 MNHEY and CDR2 SVGEGT come from the germline V gene. CDR3 DNA: TGTGCCAGCAGTCCGAACAAGGGTCCGGGCAATGAGCAGTTCTTC. The encoded protein is CASSPNKGPGNEQFF.

The table lists this clonotype with many counts. DNA of the CDR3: TGTGCCAGCAGCTTAGATGTCGACTACGAGCAGTACTTC. This gives the protein CASSLDVDYEQYF. The J gene is TRBJ2-7, the V gene TRBV7-9; D unclear. Trimming shortened V by 1 base and J by 3 bases, and 7 bases separated the two germline ends. Germline loops: CDR1 SEHNR, CDR2 FQNEAQ (reference sequence). The CDR3 sequence is 13 residues long.

This clonotype was counted between two and nine times. One base away lies a much larger clone, so this may be a sequencing read error. This chain joins TRBV7-2 and TRBJ2-1; 8 bases align to TRBD1. The DNA end is more similar to TRBJ2-7, so the J call may be wrong. The length of the CDR3 is 14 residues. Germline V gene data show CDR1 as SGHTA and CDR2 as FQGNSA. This CDR3 reads CASSTRTGYNEQYF. In DNA form, the CDR3 reads TGTGCCAGCAGCACCCGGACAGGGTACAATGAGCAGTACTTC.

This chain connects TRBV7-2 to TRBJ1-2; 8 positions agree with TRBD1. V shed 6 bases and J 4 bases; nucleotides not matched to a gene: 13. CDR1 and CDR2 (germline): SGHTA, FQGNSA. The CDR3 has 16 residues. As DNA, the CDR3 is TGTGCCAGCAGTCCTTATTCGAGAGGACAGGGCTATGGCTACACCTTC. Its protein product is CASSPYSRGQGYGYTF.

This clonotype was picked up many times. This chain connects TRBV2 to TRBJ2-4, with 7 bases aligning to TRBD1. This CDR3 contains 15 residues. The ends lost 6 bases at V and 3 bases at J; junction bases unmatched: 8. CDR1 is SNHLY and CDR2 is FYNNEI in the germline V gene. The CDR3: CASRHRGSGKNIQYF. The CDR3 DNA reads as TGTGCCAGCAGGCACAGGGGATCCGGCAAAAACATTCAGTACTTC.